This TCR beta chain was observed in a study of response to subunit inactivated influenza vaccine. MiXCR was run by TCRdb on the RT-PCR reads, yielding one entry per CDR3 protein. The data hold about 570,000 distinct CDR3 sequences, with about 11% observed a single time. V shed 5 bases and J 8 bases; nucleotides not matched to a gene: 11. Germline CDR1 and CDR2: SGHVS and FQNEAQ. The CDR3 has 14 amino acids. The data were also submitted as part of a second study, on T cells expressing NK-cell markers. That work contributes: Beta-chain TCR cDNA was generated via 5'RACE template switching with UMIs. Among the eight sequenced donors, seven tested HCMV-seropositive and one tested seronegative. As a fraction of CD8+ T cells, dominant NKG2C+ clonotypes reached about 1.0-7.5% in six donors. Four of the donors also had these clonotypes leading their CD3+CD56-NKG2C+ fraction.

This receptor was taken from a man aged 45-60 years who received an inactivated influenza vaccine. The chain is built from TRBV7-8 and TRBJ1-2, with 7 bases identical to TRBD1. The sample consisted of PBMCs from blood, taken on the day of vaccination. In nucleotides, the CDR3 is TGTGCCAGCAGCCGCGGACAGGACCCGGCGGGCTACACCTTC. Residues: CASSRGQDPAGYTF.